This T cell receptor beta chain emerged from a study of metastatic and nonmetastatic thyroid tumors. There were no patients who had received any treatment before thyroid surgery. Per the original methods: Built for papillary thyroid cancer, a distant-metastasis classifier drew on CDR3 differences across clinicopathological groups. With MiXCR, TCRdb reprocessed the PCR reads. TCRdb's processing, not the authors', yielded these V and J calls. This sample yields 34,000 or so clones, of which 35% to 40% are seen a single time; 20% to 25% belongs to the top ten. Comments on this clone: Its antigen remains unknown.

This CDR3 contains 15 residues. Per germline, CDR1 MDHEN and CDR2 SYDVKM. With 4 bases clipped from V and 5 bases from J, the junction kept 7 bases outside the gene matches. Study-level results: Versus benign nodules, malignant thyroid tumors reportedly had significantly higher TCR beta diversity, in blood and tumor.

The sample comprised tumor tissue. The chain links TRBV28 to TRBJ1-2; TRBD1 matches 10 bases. The receptor was isolated from a female donor with papillary thyroid cancer or a benign thyroid nodule (not recorded which). Some clones in this sample may be carry-over from other donors' samples. In DNA form, the CDR3 reads TGTGCCAGCAGTTATGACAGGGGGCGTAGGTATGGCTACACCTTC. Protein sequence: CASSYDRGRRYGYTF.